This T cell receptor beta chain comes out of a study of neurological immune-mediated disorders. The cDNA came from 5'RACE, which used 10-nucleotide random UMIs. One entry per CDR3 protein results from TCRdb running MiXCR on the 5' RACE reads. The table shows about 66,000 distinct CDR3 sequences, with 4.5% occurring only once. Study observations and caveats: Levels of TCR clonal expansion peaked in HTLV-1-associated myelopathy and reached their lowest in multiple sclerosis, under those of healthy controls.

The CDR3 is 12 amino acids. The germline CDR1 and CDR2 sequences are DFQATT and SNEGSKA (reference sequence). V was cut by 5 bases and J by 4 bases, with 11 bases left in between. This clonotype was observed many times. Its antigen is not identified. The chain links TRBV20-1 to TRBJ1-2, with D possibly being TRBD1 (6 bases). The clonotype comes from a man aged 25-45 years with multiple sclerosis. Sequenced sample: PBMCs. The chain's CDR3 is CSASQGSYGYTF. The DNA of the CDR3 is TGCAGTGCTTCGCAGGGGAGCTATGGCTACACCTTC.